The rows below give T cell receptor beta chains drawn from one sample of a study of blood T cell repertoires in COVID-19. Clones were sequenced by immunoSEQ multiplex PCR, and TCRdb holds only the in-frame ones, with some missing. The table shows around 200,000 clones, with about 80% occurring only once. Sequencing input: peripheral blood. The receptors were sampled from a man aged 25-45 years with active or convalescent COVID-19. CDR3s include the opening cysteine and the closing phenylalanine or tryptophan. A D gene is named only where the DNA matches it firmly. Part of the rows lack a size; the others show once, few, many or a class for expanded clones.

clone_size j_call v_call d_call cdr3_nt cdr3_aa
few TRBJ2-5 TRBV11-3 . TGTGCCAGCAGCTTAGACCGGCGGGGAGAGACCCAGTACTTC CASSLDRRGETQYF
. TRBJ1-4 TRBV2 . TGTGCCAGCATAGACATTCGGGAAAAACTGTTTTTT CASIDIREKLFF
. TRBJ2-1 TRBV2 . TGTGCCAGCAGTGAAAAGAGTAGCGGCTCCGTGGGGCAGTTCTTC CASSEKSSGSVGQFF
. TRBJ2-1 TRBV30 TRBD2 TGTGCCTGGAGTGTTCTTAGCGGGGGGATAAGCTCCTACAATGAGCAGTTCTTC CAWSVLSGGISSYNEQFF
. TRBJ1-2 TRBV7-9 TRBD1 TGTGCCAGCAGCTTGGGGACAGGGGGTTTGGATGGCTACACCTTC CASSLGTGGLDGYTF
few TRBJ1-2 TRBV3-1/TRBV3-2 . TGTGCCAGCAGCCAAGGGGGGCAGGGCTATGGCTACACCTTC CASSQGGQGYGYTF
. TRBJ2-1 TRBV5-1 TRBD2 TGCGCCAGCAGCTTGGGACTAGCGGGAAATTACTCCTACAATGAGCAGTTCTTC CASSLGLAGNYSYNEQFF
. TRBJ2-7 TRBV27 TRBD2 TGTGCCAGCAGTTTAGGGGTCACTAGCGGGAACGAGCAGTACTTC CASSLGVTSGNEQYF
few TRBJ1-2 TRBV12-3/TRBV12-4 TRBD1 TGTGCCAGCAGCTCCGGGACAGTTTATGGCTACACCTTC CASSSGTVYGYTF
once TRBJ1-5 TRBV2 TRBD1 TGTGCCAGCAAAACAGGGGTATTTCAGCCCCAGCATTTT CASKTGVFQPQHF
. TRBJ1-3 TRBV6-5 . TGTGCCAGCAGCCCCCCGACGGGTGGAAACACCATATATTTT CASSPPTGGNTIYF
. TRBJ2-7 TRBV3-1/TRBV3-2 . TGTGCCAGCAGCCAAACCGGACTCTCTGAGCAGTACTTC CASSQTGLSEQYF
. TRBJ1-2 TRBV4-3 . TGCGCCAGCAGCCAAGATGGGGGGGGGACCTATGGCTACACCTTC CASSQDGGGTYGYTF
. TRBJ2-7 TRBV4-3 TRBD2 TGCGCCAGCAGCCAATCTGGACTAGCGGGACCCTACGAGCAGTACTTC CASSQSGLAGPYEQYF
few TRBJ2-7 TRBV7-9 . TGTGCCAGCAGCTTACCCAGGTCTTCGACCTACGAGCAGTACTTC CASSLPRSSTYEQYF
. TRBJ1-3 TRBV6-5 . TGTGCCAGCTCCACGGGTCCCGAATTCGGAAACACCATATATTTT CASSTGPEFGNTIYF
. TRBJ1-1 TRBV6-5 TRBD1 TGTGCCAGCAACAACAGGGGGGGGACTGAAGCTTTCTTT CASNNRGGTEAFF
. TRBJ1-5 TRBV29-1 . TGCAGCGTTCGGACAGAAAATCAGCCCCAGCATTTT CSVRTENQPQHF
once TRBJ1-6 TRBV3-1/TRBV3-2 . TGTGCCAGCAGCCAAGTACACCGAAGCTCCTATAATTCACCCCTCCACTTT CASSQVHRSSYNSPLHF
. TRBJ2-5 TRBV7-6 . TGTGCCAGCAGCTTAGCGCCCTCCGCGGGGCGAGAGACCCAGTACTTC CASSLAPSAGRETQYF
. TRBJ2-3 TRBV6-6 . TGTGCCAGCAGTTACTCTGGGGGGCAGGGGGCAGATACGCAGTATTTT CASSYSGGQGADTQYF
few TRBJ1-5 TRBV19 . TGTGCCAGTAGTATTTTGGGGCAGGGATCTCGTCAGCCCCAGCATTTT CASSILGQGSRQPQHF
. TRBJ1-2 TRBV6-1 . TGTGCCAGCAGTGACAGGGGCTATGGCTACACCTTC CASSDRGYGYTF
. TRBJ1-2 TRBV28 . TGTGCCAGCAGTACCAGGATTGAGGGTGGCTACACCTTC CASSTRIEGGYTF
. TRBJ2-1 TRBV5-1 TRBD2 TGCGCCAGCAGCTTAGCTGCGGGGGACCACTACAATGAGCAGTTCTTC CASSLAAGDHYNEQFF
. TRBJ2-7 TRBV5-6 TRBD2 TGTGCCAGCAGCCGCGGCGGGGCAAGCGGGGGTTGGCACTTC CASSRGGASGGWHF
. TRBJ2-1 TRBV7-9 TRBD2 TGTGCCAGCAGCTTAGGAGGACTAGCGGGAGGAGCTGAGCAGTTCTTC CASSLGGLAGGAEQFF
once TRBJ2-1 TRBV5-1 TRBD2 TGCGCCAGCAGTTCCGGGACTAGCGGGGGCCCATACAATGAGCAGTTCTTC CASSSGTSGGPYNEQFF
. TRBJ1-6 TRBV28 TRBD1 TGTGCCAGCAGCCTGGGACAGGTGAATTCACCCCTCCACTTT CASSLGQVNSPLHF
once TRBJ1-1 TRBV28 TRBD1 TGTGCCAGCAGTACCCAACAGGGGGCGGTTGAAGCTTTCTTT CASSTQQGAVEAFF
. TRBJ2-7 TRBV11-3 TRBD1 TGTGCCAGCAGCTTAAGGGACAGCATCTCCTACGAGCAGTACTTC CASSLRDSISYEQYF
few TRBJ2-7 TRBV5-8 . TGTGCCAGCAGTCCTTGGGACACCCCCTACGAGCAGTACTTC CASSPWDTPYEQYF
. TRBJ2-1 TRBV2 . TGTGCCAGCAGCGAACAGACTTACTCCTACAATGAGCAGTTCTTC CASSEQTYSYNEQFF
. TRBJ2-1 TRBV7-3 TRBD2 TGTGCCAGCAGCCCATCCGGGACTAGCGGCTACAATGAGCAGTTCTTC CASSPSGTSGYNEQFF
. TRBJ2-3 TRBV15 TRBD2 TGTGCCACCAGCACTGGGACTAGGGACACAGATACGCAGTATTTT CATSTGTRDTDTQYF
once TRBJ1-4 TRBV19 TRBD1 TGTGCCAGTAGCTTTACAGGGGGCGCGGGAGAAAAACTGTTTTTT CASSFTGGAGEKLFF
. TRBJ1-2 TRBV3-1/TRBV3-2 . TGTGCCAGCAGCCTAAGCTACGGGGGAGGATATGGCTACACCTTC CASSLSYGGGYGYTF
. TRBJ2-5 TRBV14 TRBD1 TGTGCCAGCAGCGCCTACCTGACAGGGAAAGAGACCCAGTACTTC CASSAYLTGKETQYF
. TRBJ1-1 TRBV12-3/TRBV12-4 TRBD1 TGTGCCAGCAGCGCAGGGGGGACTGAAGCTTTCTTT CASSAGGTEAFF
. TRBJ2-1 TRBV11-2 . TGTGCCAGCAGCTTTAGTAATGAGCAGTTCTTC CASSFSNEQFF
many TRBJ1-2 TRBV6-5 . TGTGCCACCGGGACTTCGGGTGGCTACACCTTC CATGTSGGYTF
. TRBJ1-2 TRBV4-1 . TGCGCCAGCAGCCAAGATCGGGGCTACACCTTC CASSQDRGYTF
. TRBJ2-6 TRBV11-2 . TGTGCCAGCAGCTTAGGGCACGGAGGCTCCGGGGCCAACGTCCTGACTTTC CASSLGHGGSGANVLTF
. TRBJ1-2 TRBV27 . TGTGCCAGCAGACAGACAGCCCTTAACTATGGCTACACCTTC CASRQTALNYGYTF
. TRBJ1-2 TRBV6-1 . TGTGCCAGCAGTGAAGCGGAGGGGGGGCTCGTCGGCTACACCTTC CASSEAEGGLVGYTF
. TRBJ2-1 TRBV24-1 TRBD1 TGTGCCACCAGTGATTTAAGGTCGGGCAGGGGGCAGTTCGATGAGCAGTTCTTC CATSDLRSGRGQFDEQFF
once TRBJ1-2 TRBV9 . TGTGCCAGCAGCGCACTAGGGAGCGCCAACTATGGCTACACCTTC CASSALGSANYGYTF
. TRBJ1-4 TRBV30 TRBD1 TGTGCCTGGAGCCCCAGGACAGGTTATTATGAAAAACTGTTTTTT CAWSPRTGYYEKLFF
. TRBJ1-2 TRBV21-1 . TGTGCCAGCAGCAAAGTAACAGGGGCCGATCTTGGCACCTTC CASSKVTGADLGTF
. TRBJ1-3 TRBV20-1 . TGCAGTGCTAGTTGGCAGGGAGGCGGAAACACCATATATTTT CSASWQGGGNTIYF
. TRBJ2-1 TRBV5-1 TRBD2 TGCGCCAGCAGCTTGGCCGGCGGGAGCTCCTACAATGAGCAGTTCTTC CASSLAGGSSYNEQFF
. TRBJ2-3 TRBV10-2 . TGCGCCAGCAAAGTCTCTAGCATCACAGATACGCAGTATTTT CASKVSSITDTQYF
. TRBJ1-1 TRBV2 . TGTGCCAGCAGTCCCCCAAACACTGAAGCTTTCTTT CASSPPNTEAFF
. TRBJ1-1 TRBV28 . TGTGCCAGCAGTCGAACGGACAGGAACACTGAAGCTTTCTTT CASSRTDRNTEAFF
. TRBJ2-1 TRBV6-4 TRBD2 TGTGCCGCCGCCCGGCGGGAGGGTGAGGTTGAGCAGTTCTTC CAAARREGEVEQFF